This T cell receptor (beta chain) derives from a study of T cell responses to AZD1222 COVID-19 vaccine. Assay used: immunoSEQ multiplex PCR; TCRdb lists only in-frame clones, some missing. Of under 200,000 clones listed, about 90% are singletons. CDR1 MNHEY and CDR2 SMNVEV come from the germline V gene (reference sequence). The V end lost 5 bases, the J end lost 1 base, and 15 bases lay between the germline ends. CDR3 length: 16 amino acids. This clone was seen once. The rearrangement joins TRBV27 to TRBJ1-3, with D perhaps TRBD1 (6 bases). The sequencing here drew on peripheral blood, taken 28 days after the second AZD1222 dose. The TCR sequence derives from an adult who received the AZD1222 COVID-19 vaccine. CDR3 region: CASSRTGTSSGNTIYF. The CDR3 DNA reads as TGTGCCAGCAGTCGTACAGGGACATCGTCTGGAAACACCATATATTTT.